Below, 6 T cell receptor beta chains from the same sample are listed, as sequenced in a study of shared clonotypes between healthy human individuals. The table came from immunoSEQ multiplex PCR; TCRdb's copy has only in-frame clones and leaves some out. The sample lists hundreds of thousands of clones, about 95% occurring once. CD45RO-negative cells were positively selected for CCR7, leaving out terminally differentiated effector memory CD45RA+ cells. Input material: naive CD8+ T cells sorted from blood. The receptors derive from a woman in her 30s in good health.

The CDR3 spells CSFRGNTEAFF. Written as DNA, the CDR3 is TGCAGCTTCAGGGGAAACACTGAAGCTTTCTTT. The chain is built from TRBV29-1 and TRBJ1-1; D is perhaps TRBD1 (6 bases). Trimming pared 8 bases from V and 2 bases from J, leaving 9 bases between. Germline CDR1 is SQVTM and CDR2 is ANQGSEA. This CDR3 is built from 11 residues. Supplemented by reference TRBV29-1 and TRBJ1-1, the full variable domain reads SAVISQKPSRDICQRGTSLTIQCQVDSQVTMMFWYRQQPGQSLTLIATANQGSEATYESGFVIDKFPISRPNLTFSTLTVSNMSPEDSSIYLCSFRGNTEAFFGQGTRLTVV.

This CDR3 is CASSIGLRTSYNEQFF. CDR3 coding DNA: TGTGCCAGTAGTATTGGGTTGAGGACTAGCTACAATGAGCAGTTCTTC. The chain is built from TRBV19 and TRBJ2-1; 7 positions match TRBD2. The V segment lost 3 bases and the J segment 3 bases; nucleotides outside the gene matches: 8. The CDR3 length is 16 residues. Germline assignment: CDR1 LNHDA and CDR2 SQIVND (reference sequence).

The CDR3 DNA reads TGTGCCAGCAGCTTAACCCACCCCACCACAGATACGCAGTATTTT. Translation: CASSLTHPTTDTQYF. V and J are TRBV7-6 and TRBJ2-3; D gene uncertain. The CDR3 runs 15 residues. CDR1 and CDR2 (germline): SGHVS, FNYEAQ. The V end was cut by 2 bases, the J end by 2 bases, with 11 bases between.

The DNA for the CDR3 is TGTGCCAGCAGTTTCGACAACACTGAAGCTTTCTTT. It is translated as CASSFDNTEAFF. The chain has TRBV6-5 and TRBJ1-1; D is unresolved. Germline V gives CDR1 MNHEY, CDR2 SVGAGI. The CDR3 runs to 12 residues. V lost 4 bases and J lost 2, with 5 bases in between.

The V and J genes are TRBV13 and TRBJ2-2; D uncertain. Germline loops: CDR1 PRHDT, CDR2 FYEKMQ (reference sequence). Trimming took 2 bases from V and 4 from J, leaving 5 bases between them. The CDR3 has 13 residues. CDR3 protein: CASSLSGTGELFF. As DNA, the CDR3 is TGTGCCAGCAGCTTATCTGGCACCGGGGAGCTGTTTTTT.

The chain couples TRBV19 to TRBJ1-1, with a tentative D call TRBD1 (6 bases). This CDR3 region has 15 residues. V lost 7 bases and J 3 bases, leaving 18 bases between the germline ends. Germline V gives CDR1 LNHDA, CDR2 SQIVND (reference sequence). The CDR3 DNA reads as TGTGCCAGTACCCCGGGGGCAGGGACCTACACTGAAGCTTTCTTT. Translated: CASTPGAGTYTEAFF.